A single TCR beta chain is shown here with its context. This sample is drawn from a study of blood T cell repertoires in COVID-19. Study as a whole: Acute-phase and convalescent COVID-19 samples originated in the United States, Italy and Spain. Sample material is recorded as cDNA or gDNA derived from T cells, B-cell-depleted T cells, or PBMCs.

Germline values: CDR1 SEHNR, CDR2 FQNEAQ (reference sequence). V was cut by 1 base and J by 6 bases, with 4 bases left in between. The CDR3 sequence is 13 residues long. The method was immunoSEQ multiplex PCR; TCRdb's version includes in-frame clones alone and lacks a portion of them. The sample includes 85,000 to 120,000 clones, roughly nine tenths of them seen just once. This receptor was taken from a man over 45 with active COVID-19. The chain is built from TRBV7-9 and TRBJ1-6; D is unclear. Sequencing used peripheral blood. The CDR3: CASSLESNSPLHF. The CDR3 bases are TGTGCCAGCAGCTTAGAGAGTAATTCACCCCTCCACTTT. Drawing the rest from reference TRBV7-9 and TRBJ1-6, the complete variable domain is DTGVSQNPRHKITKRGQNVTFRCDPISEHNRLYWYRQTLGQGPEFLTYFQNEAQLEKSRLLSDRFSAERPKGSFSTLEIQRTEQGDSAMYLCASSLESNSPLHFGNGTRLTVT.